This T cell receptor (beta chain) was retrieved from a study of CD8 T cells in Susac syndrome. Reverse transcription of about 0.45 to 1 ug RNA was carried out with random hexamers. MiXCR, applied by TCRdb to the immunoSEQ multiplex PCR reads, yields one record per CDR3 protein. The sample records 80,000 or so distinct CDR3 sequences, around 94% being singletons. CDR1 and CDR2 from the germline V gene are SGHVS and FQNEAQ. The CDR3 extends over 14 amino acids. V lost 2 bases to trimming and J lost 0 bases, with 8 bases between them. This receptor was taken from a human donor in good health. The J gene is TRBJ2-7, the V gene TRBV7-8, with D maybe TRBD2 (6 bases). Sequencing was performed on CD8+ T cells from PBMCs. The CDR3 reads CASSLPTSSYEQYV. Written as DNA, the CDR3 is TGTGCCAGCAGCTTACCGACTAGCTCCTACGAGCAGTACGTC.